This TCR beta chain came from a study of blood T cell repertoires in COVID-19. About the research overall: T cells, B-cell-depleted T cells, or PBMCs provided the cDNA or gDNA that served as material.

Trimming removed 10 bases at V and 4 bases at J, with 22 bases between. This CDR3 has 15 residues. Germline V gene sequence: CDR1 ENHRY, CDR2 SYGVKD. Per the original data handling: Reference gene primer amplification gave estimated nucleated cell counts. The repertoire was sequenced with immunoSEQ multiplex PCR; TCRdb's copy has only in-frame clones and lacks some. V and J calls and clone size are those listed in that table; D and trimming were worked out from the DNA. The sample holds a few hundred thousand clones, 90% seen once. The TCR was taken from a woman aged 60-75 years with COVID-19, enrolled during active disease. The specimen was peripheral blood. The rearrangement joins TRBV10-3 to TRBJ2-5; a weak D match, TRBD1 (6 bases). Here the CDR3 DNA reads TGTGCCAGTACCACAGGGTTGGGGGACGGAGAGACCCAGTACTTC. Amino acids: CASTTGLGDGETQYF.